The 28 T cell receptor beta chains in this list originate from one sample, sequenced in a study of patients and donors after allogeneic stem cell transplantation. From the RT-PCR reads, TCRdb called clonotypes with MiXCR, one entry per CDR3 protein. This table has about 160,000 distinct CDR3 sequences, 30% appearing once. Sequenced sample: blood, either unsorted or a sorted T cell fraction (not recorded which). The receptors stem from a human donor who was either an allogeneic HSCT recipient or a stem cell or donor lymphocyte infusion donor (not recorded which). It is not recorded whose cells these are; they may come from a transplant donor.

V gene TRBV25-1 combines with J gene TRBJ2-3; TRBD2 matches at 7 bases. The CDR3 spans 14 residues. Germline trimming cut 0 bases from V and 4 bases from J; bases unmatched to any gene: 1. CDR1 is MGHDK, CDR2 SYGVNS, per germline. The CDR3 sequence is CASSEYGGADTQYF. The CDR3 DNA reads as TGTGCCAGCAGTGAATATGGGGGGGCAGATACGCAGTATTTT.

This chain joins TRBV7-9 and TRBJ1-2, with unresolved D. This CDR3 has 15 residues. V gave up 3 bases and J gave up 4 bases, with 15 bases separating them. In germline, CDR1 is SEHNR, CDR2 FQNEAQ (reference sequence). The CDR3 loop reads CASSFLGSSSYGYTF. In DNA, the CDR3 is TGTGCCAGCAGCTTCCTTGGGAGCTCTAGCTATGGCTACACCTTC.

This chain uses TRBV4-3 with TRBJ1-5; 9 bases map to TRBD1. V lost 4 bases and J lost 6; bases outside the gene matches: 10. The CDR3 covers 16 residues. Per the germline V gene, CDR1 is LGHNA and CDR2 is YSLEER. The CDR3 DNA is TGCGCCAGCAGCCCCGGGACAGGGAGGAACGGTCAGCCCCAGCATTTT. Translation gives CASSPGTGRNGQPQHF.

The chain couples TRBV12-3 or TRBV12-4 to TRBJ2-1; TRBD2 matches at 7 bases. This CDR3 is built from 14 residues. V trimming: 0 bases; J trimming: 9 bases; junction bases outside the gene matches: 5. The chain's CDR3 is CASSLAGGYREQFF. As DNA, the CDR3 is TGTGCCAGCAGTTTAGCGGGAGGGTATCGTGAGCAGTTCTTC.

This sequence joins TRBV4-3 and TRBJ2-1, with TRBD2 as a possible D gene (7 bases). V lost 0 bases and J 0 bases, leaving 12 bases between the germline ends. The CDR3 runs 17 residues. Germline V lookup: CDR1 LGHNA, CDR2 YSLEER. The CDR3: CASSQDGGASSYNEQFF. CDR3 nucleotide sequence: TGCGCCAGCAGCCAAGATGGGGGGGCGAGCTCCTACAATGAGCAGTTCTTC.

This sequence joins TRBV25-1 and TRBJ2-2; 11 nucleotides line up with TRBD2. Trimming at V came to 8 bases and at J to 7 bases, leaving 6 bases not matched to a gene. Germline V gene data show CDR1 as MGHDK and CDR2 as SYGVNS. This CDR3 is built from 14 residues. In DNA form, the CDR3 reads TGTGCCAGCTGTAGCGGGAGGGCCAGCGGGGAGCTGTTTTTT. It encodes CASCSGRASGELFF.

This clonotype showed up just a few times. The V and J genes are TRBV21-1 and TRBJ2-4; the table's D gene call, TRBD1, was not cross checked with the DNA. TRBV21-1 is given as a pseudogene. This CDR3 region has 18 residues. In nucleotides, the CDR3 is TGTGCCAGCAGACCGGGAAAAAGGGACAACCTAGCCAAAAACATTCAGTACTTC. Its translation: CASRPGKRDNLAKNIQYF.

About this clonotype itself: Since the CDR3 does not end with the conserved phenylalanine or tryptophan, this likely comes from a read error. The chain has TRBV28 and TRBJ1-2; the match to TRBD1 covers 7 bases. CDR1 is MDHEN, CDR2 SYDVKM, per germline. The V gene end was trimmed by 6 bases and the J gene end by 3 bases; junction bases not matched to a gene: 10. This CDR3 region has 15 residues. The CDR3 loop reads CASRPDRLRDYGYTL. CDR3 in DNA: TGTGCCAGCAGGCCGGACAGGTTGAGGGACTATGGCTACACCCTC.

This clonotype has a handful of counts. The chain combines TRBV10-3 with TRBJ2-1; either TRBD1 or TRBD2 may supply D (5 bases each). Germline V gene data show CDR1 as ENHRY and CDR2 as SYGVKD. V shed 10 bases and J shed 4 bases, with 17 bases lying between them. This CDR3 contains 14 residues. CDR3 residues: CATSGAAPYNEQFF. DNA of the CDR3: TGTGCCACCTCCGGGGCAGCCCCTTACAATGAGCAGTTCTTC.

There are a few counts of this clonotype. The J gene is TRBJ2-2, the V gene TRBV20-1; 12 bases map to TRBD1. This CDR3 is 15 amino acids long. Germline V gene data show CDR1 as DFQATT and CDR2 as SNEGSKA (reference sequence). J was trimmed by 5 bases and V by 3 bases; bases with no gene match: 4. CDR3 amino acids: CSASRDRGRTGELFF. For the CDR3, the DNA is TGCAGTGCTAGTAGGGACAGGGGGCGAACCGGGGAGCTGTTTTTT.

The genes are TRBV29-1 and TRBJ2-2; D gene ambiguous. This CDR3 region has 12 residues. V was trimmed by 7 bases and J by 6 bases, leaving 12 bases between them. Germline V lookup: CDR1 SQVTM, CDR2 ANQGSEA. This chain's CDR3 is CSGSLLAGELFF. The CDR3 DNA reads TGCAGCGGCAGCCTCCTCGCCGGGGAGCTGTTTTTT.

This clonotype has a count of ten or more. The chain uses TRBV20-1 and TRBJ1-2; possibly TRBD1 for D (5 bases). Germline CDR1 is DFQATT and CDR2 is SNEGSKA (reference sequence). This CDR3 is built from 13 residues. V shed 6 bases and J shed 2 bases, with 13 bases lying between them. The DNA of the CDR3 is TGCAGTGCCCTTGGAGGGACCAACTATGGCTACACCTTC. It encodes CSALGGTNYGYTF.

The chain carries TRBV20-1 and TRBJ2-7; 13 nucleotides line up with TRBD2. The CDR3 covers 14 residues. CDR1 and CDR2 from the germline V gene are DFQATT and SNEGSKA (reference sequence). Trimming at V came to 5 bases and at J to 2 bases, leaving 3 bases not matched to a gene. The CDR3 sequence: CSAGGTSGTYEQYF. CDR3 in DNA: TGCAGTGCTGGGGGGACTAGCGGGACCTACGAGCAGTACTTC.

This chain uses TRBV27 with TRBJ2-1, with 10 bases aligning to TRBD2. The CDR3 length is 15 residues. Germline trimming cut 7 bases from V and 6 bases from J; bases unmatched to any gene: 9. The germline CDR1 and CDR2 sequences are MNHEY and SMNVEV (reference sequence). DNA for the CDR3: TGTGCCAGCACCACGCCAGCGGGAGGGATCAATGAGCAGTTCTTC. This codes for CASTTPAGGINEQFF.

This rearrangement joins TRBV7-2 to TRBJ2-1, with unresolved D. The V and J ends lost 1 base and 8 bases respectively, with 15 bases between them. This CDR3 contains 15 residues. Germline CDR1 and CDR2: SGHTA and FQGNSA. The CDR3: CASSLGPTPGHEQFF. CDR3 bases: TGTGCCAGCAGCTTAGGTCCGACTCCGGGCCATGAGCAGTTCTTC.

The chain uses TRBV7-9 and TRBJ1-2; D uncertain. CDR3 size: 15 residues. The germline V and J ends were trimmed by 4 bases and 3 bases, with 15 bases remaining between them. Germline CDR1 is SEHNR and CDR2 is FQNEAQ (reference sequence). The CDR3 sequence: CASSSPEKIDYGYTF. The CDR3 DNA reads TGTGCCAGCAGCTCGCCAGAAAAGATTGACTATGGCTACACCTTC.

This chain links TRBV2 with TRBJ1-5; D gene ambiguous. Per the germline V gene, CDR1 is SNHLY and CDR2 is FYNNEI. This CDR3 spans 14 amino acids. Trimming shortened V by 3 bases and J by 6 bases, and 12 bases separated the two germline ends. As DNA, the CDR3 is TGTGCCAGCAGTGATAGTAGCTCAAGTCAGCCCCAGCATTTT. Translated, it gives CASSDSSSSQPQHF. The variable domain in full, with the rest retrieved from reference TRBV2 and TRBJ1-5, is EPEVTQTPSHQVTQMGQEVILRCVPISNHLYFYWYRQILGQKVEFLVSFYNNEISEKSEIFDDQFSVERPDGSNFTLKIRSTKLEDSAMYFCASSDSSSSQPQHFGDGTRLSIL.

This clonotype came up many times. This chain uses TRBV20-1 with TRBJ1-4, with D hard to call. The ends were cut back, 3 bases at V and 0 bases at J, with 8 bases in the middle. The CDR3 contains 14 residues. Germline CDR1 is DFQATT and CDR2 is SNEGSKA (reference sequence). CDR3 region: CSASEGSTNEKLFF. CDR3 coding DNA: TGCAGTGCTAGCGAGGGATCAACTAATGAAAAACTGTTTTTT.

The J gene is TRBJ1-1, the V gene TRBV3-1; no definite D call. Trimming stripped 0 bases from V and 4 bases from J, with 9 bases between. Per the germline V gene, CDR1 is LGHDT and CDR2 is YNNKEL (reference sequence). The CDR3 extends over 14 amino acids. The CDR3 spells CASSQERGFTEAFF. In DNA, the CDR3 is TGTGCCAGCAGCCAAGAACGGGGATTCACTGAAGCTTTCTTT.

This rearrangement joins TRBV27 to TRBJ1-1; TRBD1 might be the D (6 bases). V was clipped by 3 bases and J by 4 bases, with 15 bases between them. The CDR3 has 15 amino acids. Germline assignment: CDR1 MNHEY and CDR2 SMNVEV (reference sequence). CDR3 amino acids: CASSFLPQGSTEAFF. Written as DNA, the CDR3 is TGTGCCAGCAGTTTTTTACCACAGGGCTCCACTGAAGCTTTCTTT.

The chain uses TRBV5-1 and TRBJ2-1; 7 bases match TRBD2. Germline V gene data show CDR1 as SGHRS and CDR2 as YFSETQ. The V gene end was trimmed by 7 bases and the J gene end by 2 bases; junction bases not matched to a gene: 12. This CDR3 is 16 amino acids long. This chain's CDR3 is CASARRAGATYNEQFF. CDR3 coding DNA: TGCGCCAGCGCTAGGAGGGCGGGAGCGACCTACAATGAGCAGTTCTTC. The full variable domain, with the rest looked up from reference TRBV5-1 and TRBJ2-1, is KAGVTQTPRYLIKTRGQQVTLSCSPISGHRSVSWYQQTPGQGLQFLFEYFSETQRNKGNFPGRFSGRQFSNSRSEMNVSTLELGDSALYLCASARRAGATYNEQFFGPGTRLTVL.

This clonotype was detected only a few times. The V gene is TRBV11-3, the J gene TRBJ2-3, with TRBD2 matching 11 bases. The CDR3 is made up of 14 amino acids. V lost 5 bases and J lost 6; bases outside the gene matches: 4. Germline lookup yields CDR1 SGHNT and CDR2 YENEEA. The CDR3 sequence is CASSPRTSGDTQYF. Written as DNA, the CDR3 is TGTGCCAGCAGCCCTAGGACTAGCGGGGATACGCAGTATTTT.

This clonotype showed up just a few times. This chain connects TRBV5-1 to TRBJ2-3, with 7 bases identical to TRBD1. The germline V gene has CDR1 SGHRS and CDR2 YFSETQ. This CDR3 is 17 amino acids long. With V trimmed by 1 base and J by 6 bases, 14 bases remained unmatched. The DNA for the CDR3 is TGCGCCAGCAGCTTGCGAGGTGGCGGACAGGTTCGGGATACGCAGTATTTT. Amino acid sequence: CASSLRGGGQVRDTQYF.

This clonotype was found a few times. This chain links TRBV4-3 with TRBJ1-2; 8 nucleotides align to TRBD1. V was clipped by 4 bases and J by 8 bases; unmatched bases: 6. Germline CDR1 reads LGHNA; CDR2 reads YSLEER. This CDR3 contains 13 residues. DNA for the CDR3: TGCGCCAGCAGCCGAAAGCGGACAGGGGGCTACACCTTC. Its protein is CASSRKRTGGYTF.

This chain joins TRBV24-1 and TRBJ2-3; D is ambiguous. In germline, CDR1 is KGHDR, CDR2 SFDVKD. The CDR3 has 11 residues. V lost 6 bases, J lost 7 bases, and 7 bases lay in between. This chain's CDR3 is CATSSANTQYF. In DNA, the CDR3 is TGTGCCACCAGTTCGGCGAATACGCAGTATTTT.

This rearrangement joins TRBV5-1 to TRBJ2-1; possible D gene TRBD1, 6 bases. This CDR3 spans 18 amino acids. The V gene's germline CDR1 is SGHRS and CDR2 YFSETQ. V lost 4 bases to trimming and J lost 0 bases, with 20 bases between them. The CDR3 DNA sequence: TGCGCCAGCAGCCCCCAGGGGAGTTCCCACAGCTCCTACAATGAGCAGTTCTTC. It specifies CASSPQGSSHSSYNEQFF.

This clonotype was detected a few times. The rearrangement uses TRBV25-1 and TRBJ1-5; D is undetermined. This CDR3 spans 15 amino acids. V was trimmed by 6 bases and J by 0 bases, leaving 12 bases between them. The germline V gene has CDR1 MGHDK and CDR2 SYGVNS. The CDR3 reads CASSEGLDSNQPQHF. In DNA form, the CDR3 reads TGTGCCAGCAGCGAAGGGTTGGATAGCAATCAGCCCCAGCATTTT.

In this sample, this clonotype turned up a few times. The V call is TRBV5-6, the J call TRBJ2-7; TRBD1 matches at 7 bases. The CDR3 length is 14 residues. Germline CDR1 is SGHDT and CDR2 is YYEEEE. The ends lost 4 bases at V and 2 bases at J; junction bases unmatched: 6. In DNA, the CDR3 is TGTGCCAGCAGCGGAACGGGACAGACCTACGAGCAGTACTTC. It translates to CASSGTGQTYEQYF.